A single sample gave rise to the 18 T cell receptor beta chains below, sequenced in a study of cytomegalovirus exposure and HLA in healthy donors. The PCR ran on 60 Vbeta and 13 Jbeta primers. Assay: immunoSEQ multiplex PCR; the TCRdb copy retains only in-frame clones and omits some. The sample holds over 200,000 clones; 60% to 80% are singletons and the top ten take less than 2%. Sequenced: PBMCs. These TCRs come from a male donor in good health and CMV-seronegative.

V usage is TRBV6-1 and J usage is TRBJ2-3; D may be TRBD1 (6 bases). Trimming shortened V by 9 bases and J by 5 bases, and 18 bases separated the two germline ends. This CDR3 is 14 amino acids long. Germline V gene sequence: CDR1 MNHNS, CDR2 SASEGT. The DNA for the CDR3 is TGTGCCAGTAGGGACACACAGGAGGTAGATACGCAGTATTTT. Translated: CASRDTQEVDTQYF.

The rearrangement uses TRBV2 and TRBJ2-7; tentatively, D is TRBD2 (5 bases). The CDR3 sequence is 14 residues long. CDR1 and CDR2 (germline): SNHLY, FYNNEI. V dropped 7 bases and J dropped 0 bases, with 13 bases sitting between them. The CDR3 DNA is TGTGCCAGCAATAGCGACCGAAGCTCCTACGAGCAGTACTTC. Translated, it gives CASNSDRSSYEQYF.

The rearrangement joins TRBV4-2 to TRBJ2-7; TRBD2 agrees at 7 bases. The V gene's germline CDR1 is LGHNA and CDR2 YNFKEQ. The CDR3 is made up of 17 amino acids. V lost 0 bases to trimming and J lost 1 base; unmatched junction nucleotides: 9. CDR3 nucleotide sequence: TGTGCCAGCAGCCAAGATCGGGGCCTAGCGGATTCCTACGAGCAGTACTTC. It is translated as CASSQDRGLADSYEQYF.

The CDR3 here is CASSVGGTSGSYEQYF. The CDR3 nucleotides read TGTGCCAGCAGCGTAGGGGGGACTAGCGGTTCCTACGAGCAGTACTTC. The V call is TRBV9, the J call TRBJ2-7, with 11 bases identical to TRBD2. Germline V gene data show CDR1 as SGDLS and CDR2 as YYNGEE. With V trimmed by 0 bases and J by 1 base, 3 bases remained unmatched. This CDR3 region has 16 residues.

The chain has TRBV6-5 and TRBJ1-5; D may be TRBD1 (6 bases). The germline gives CDR1 MNHEY, CDR2 SVGAGI. The CDR3 is 15 amino acids. V was pared by 0 bases and J by 6 bases, with 12 bases between. CDR3 residues: CASSYSTTGFQPQHF. As DNA, the CDR3 is TGTGCCAGCAGTTACTCGACCACAGGGTTTCAGCCCCAGCATTTT.

The V call is TRBV7-8, the J call TRBJ1-5, with a possible D match to TRBD1 (6 bases). CDR1 SGHVS and CDR2 FQNEAQ come from the germline V gene. The CDR3 spans 16 residues. The V gene lost 4 bases and the J gene lost 1 base, with 14 bases spanning the gap. CDR3 coding DNA: TGTGCCAGCAGCTCGAGGCGGGGGGGCAGCAATCAGCCCCAGCATTTT. Encoded protein: CASSSRRGGSNQPQHF.

This chain links TRBV27 with TRBJ2-3; TRBD2 matches at 8 bases. CDR3 length: 17 amino acids. Per germline, CDR1 MNHEY and CDR2 SMNVEV (reference sequence). J lost 0 bases, V lost 4 bases, and 9 bases had no gene match. CDR3 sequence reads: CASSYYLAGASTDTQYF. CDR3 DNA sequence: TGTGCCAGCAGTTACTATCTAGCGGGCGCTAGCACAGATACGCAGTATTTT.

The chain is built from TRBV21-1 and TRBJ2-7; TRBD2, the table's D call, was not compared with the DNA. TRBV21-1 is labeled a pseudogene. This CDR3 region has 16 residues. CDR3 sequence: CASSKDLAGDSYEQYF. The DNA for the CDR3 is TGTGCCAGCAGCAAGGATCTAGCGGGGGATTCCTACGAGCAGTACTTC.

The rearrangement joins TRBV5-4 to TRBJ2-7, with 7 bases aligning to TRBD1. Trimming removed 4 bases from V and 3 bases from J; junction bases left unmatched: 7. The CDR3 spans 14 residues. Germline values: CDR1 SGHNT, CDR2 YYREEE (reference sequence). CDR3 nucleotide sequence: TGTGCCAGCAGCCCGGCGGCAGGGGGCTACGAGCAGTACTTC. This sequence encodes CASSPAAGGYEQYF.

V usage is TRBV7-9 and J usage is TRBJ2-3; no definite D call. V gave up 4 bases and J gave up 9 bases, with 11 bases separating them. This CDR3 has 12 residues. CDR1 SEHNR and CDR2 FQNEAQ come from the germline V gene (reference sequence). CDR3 protein: CASSSQRFTQYF. The CDR3 nucleotides are TGTGCCAGCAGCTCTCAGAGGTTCACGCAGTATTTT.

The chain couples TRBV28 to TRBJ2-2, with 8 bases aligning to TRBD1. Germline loops: CDR1 MDHEN, CDR2 SYDVKM. The trim removed 4 bases at V and 0 bases at J, leaving 7 bases unmatched. The CDR3 is 17 residues long. The CDR3 sequence: CASSYPRDRSNTGELFF. CDR3 sequence (DNA): TGTGCCAGCAGTTACCCACGGGACAGGTCGAACACCGGGGAGCTGTTTTTT.

The chain uses TRBV27 and TRBJ2-5, with a tentative D call TRBD1 (6 bases). With the DNA end fitting TRBJ2-7 better, the J assignment may be wrong. The CDR3 is 15 residues long. Germline V gene data show CDR1 as MNHEY and CDR2 as SMNVEV (reference sequence). This CDR3 is CASSYTGTRSFEQYF. The CDR3, as DNA: TGTGCCAGCAGTTACACCGGGACACGTTCGTTCGAGCAGTACTTC.

The V and J genes are TRBV7-5 and TRBJ2-1; TRBD1 was called by the table and not checked on the DNA. TRBV7-5 corresponds to a pseudogene. The CDR3 is 17 residues long. CDR3 region: CVRSLGPQGMGYNEQFF. The CDR3 region has the DNA TGTGTCAGAAGCTTAGGCCCACAGGGGATGGGCTACAATGAGCAGTTCTTC.

The chain employs TRBV28 and TRBJ1-5, with TRBD1 identical over 7 bases. CDR3 length: 16 residues. J lost 2 bases, V lost 9 bases, and 13 bases had no gene match. Germline V CDR1 and CDR2: MDHEN, SYDVKM. DNA for the CDR3: TGTGCCAGTAAAACAAAACGACAGGGAGGCAATCAGCCCCAGCATTTT. Translated: CASKTKRQGGNQPQHF.

The CDR3 nucleotides are TGTGCCAGCAGTGACACCAGGGACACTGAAGCTTTCTTT. Its protein is CASSDTRDTEAFF. V and J are TRBV6-4 and TRBJ1-1; D is perhaps TRBD1 (5 bases). The ends were cut back, 2 bases at V and 3 bases at J, with 7 bases in the middle. The CDR3 length is 13 residues. The germline V gene has CDR1 MRHNA and CDR2 SNTAGT.

The chain joins TRBV5-6 to TRBJ2-7; 14 positions match TRBD2. The CDR3 sequence is 17 residues long. The germline gives CDR1 SGHDT, CDR2 YYEEEE. The V and J ends lost 4 bases and 4 bases, in that order; junction bases with no gene match: 10. CDR3 protein: CASSRRLAGGLRYEQYF. CDR3 in DNA: TGTGCCAGCAGCCGACGACTAGCGGGAGGGCTGCGGTACGAGCAGTACTTC.

This clone was detected a few times. V and J are TRBV14 and TRBJ2-3, with TRBD1 identical over 7 bases. CDR1 SGHDN and CDR2 FVKESK come from the germline V gene. V shed 1 base and J 2 bases; nucleotides not matched to a gene: 3. CDR3 size: 15 residues. The chain's CDR3 is CASSQAGQSTDTQYF. The DNA of the CDR3 is TGTGCCAGCAGCCAAGCGGGACAGTCCACAGATACGCAGTATTTT. Filled out from reference TRBV14 and TRBJ2-3, the complete variable domain reads EAGVTQFPSHSVIEKGQTVTLRCDPISGHDNLYWYRRVMGKEIKFLLHFVKESKQDESGMPNNRFLAERTGGTYSTLKVQPAELEDSGVYFCASSQAGQSTDTQYFGPGTRLTVL.

The V call is TRBV19, the J call TRBJ2-3; D is ambiguous. The length of the CDR3 is 15 residues. V lost 6 bases to trimming and J lost 1 base, with 14 bases between them. Germline V gives CDR1 LNHDA, CDR2 SQIVND (reference sequence). The CDR3 region has the DNA TGTGCCAGTAGCCCCGGGTCTTACCGCACAGATACGCAGTATTTT. This encodes CASSPGSYRTDTQYF.